Listed below are T cell receptor beta chains from one sample, sequenced in a study of CD8+ T cells in alopecia areata. TCRdb keeps only in-frame clones here, not all; method: immunoSEQ multiplex PCR. The top ten clones hold roughly 16% of a sample with roughly 98,000 clones, about 64% of them seen once. This sample comprised CD8+ T cells sorted from blood, obtained at week 4, from a patient treated with tofacitinib. Receptors originate from a human donor with alopecia areata. Each CDR3 is given with its conserved first and last residue. Each record gives: clone size, D gene, V gene, J gene, CDR3 protein, CDR3 DNA. The D gene is left open where the match is weak. Some rows have no size entry. The others give once, few or many, or a class for an expanded clone.

clone_size: .
d_call: TRBD1
v_call: TRBV27
j_call: TRBJ1-5
cdr3_aa: CASSPGEQGAGQPQHF
cdr3_nt: TGTGCCAGCAGCCCAGGGGAGCAGGGGGCAGGTCAGCCCCAGCATTTT

clone_size: .
d_call: .
v_call: TRBV29-1
j_call: TRBJ2-7
cdr3_aa: CSVQPRGSYEQYF
cdr3_nt: TGCAGCGTGCAACCCAGGGGCTCCTACGAGCAGTACTTC

clone_size: .
d_call: .
v_call: TRBV27
j_call: TRBJ2-4
cdr3_aa: CASSSRRAGNIQYF
cdr3_nt: TGTGCCAGCAGTTCACGGAGAGCAGGAAACATTCAGTACTTC

clone_size: .
d_call: .
v_call: TRBV5-1
j_call: TRBJ2-5
cdr3_aa: CASSFRSGSETQYF
cdr3_nt: TGCGCCAGCAGCTTTCGTTCGGGGAGCGAGACCCAGTACTTC

clone_size: .
d_call: .
v_call: TRBV4-3
j_call: TRBJ1-4
cdr3_aa: CASSPSYRAVSEKLFF
cdr3_nt: TGCGCCAGCAGCCCCTCCTATCGGGCGGTATCTGAAAAACTGTTTTTT

clone_size: .
d_call: .
v_call: TRBV15
j_call: TRBJ1-5
cdr3_aa: CATGVGNQPQHF
cdr3_nt: TGTGCCACCGGGGTGGGCAATCAGCCCCAGCATTTT

clone_size: few
d_call: .
v_call: TRBV30
j_call: TRBJ2-3
cdr3_aa: CAWSVSAFDTQYF
cdr3_nt: TGTGCCTGGAGTGTCTCGGCTTTCGATACGCAGTATTTT

clone_size: .
d_call: TRBD1
v_call: TRBV30
j_call: TRBJ1-1
cdr3_aa: CAWNEGAPTDTEAFF
cdr3_nt: TGTGCCTGGAATGAGGGGGCCCCGACGGACACTGAAGCTTTCTTT

clone_size: once
d_call: TRBD2
v_call: TRBV30
j_call: TRBJ2-3
cdr3_aa: CAWSVKGLAGEDF
cdr3_nt: TGTGCCTGGAGTGTAAAAGGTCTAGCGGGAGAGGATTTT

clone_size: .
d_call: TRBD1
v_call: TRBV5-4
j_call: TRBJ1-2
cdr3_aa: CASSLGPGQVIGYTF
cdr3_nt: TGTGCCAGCAGCTTGGGCCCGGGACAGGTTATTGGCTACACCTTC

clone_size: few
d_call: .
v_call: TRBV5-6
j_call: TRBJ1-5
cdr3_aa: CASSLFREVSNQPQHF
cdr3_nt: TGTGCCAGCAGCTTGTTCCGGGAGGTCAGCAATCAGCCCCAGCATTTT

clone_size: few
d_call: .
v_call: TRBV6-6
j_call: TRBJ2-3
cdr3_aa: CASSTDTQYF
cdr3_nt: TGTGCCAGCTCGACAGATACGCAGTATTTT

clone_size: .
d_call: TRBD1
v_call: TRBV5-4
j_call: TRBJ1-2
cdr3_aa: CASSFRWGQFYGYTF
cdr3_nt: TGTGCCAGCAGCTTCCGATGGGGACAGTTCTATGGCTACACCTTC

clone_size: few
d_call: .
v_call: TRBV7-9
j_call: TRBJ2-1
cdr3_aa: CASSFFHEQFF
cdr3_nt: TGTGCCAGCAGCTTTTTCCATGAGCAGTTCTTC

clone_size: .
d_call: .
v_call: TRBV20-1
j_call: TRBJ2-3
cdr3_aa: CSAISTDTQYF
cdr3_nt: TGCAGTGCTATCAGCACAGATACGCAGTATTTT

clone_size: .
d_call: .
v_call: TRBV9
j_call: TRBJ1-1
cdr3_aa: CASSVEYIGGKTEAFF
cdr3_nt: TGTGCCAGCAGCGTAGAGTATATTGGAGGGAAAACTGAAGCTTTCTTT

clone_size: once
d_call: .
v_call: TRBV6-5
j_call: TRBJ2-2
cdr3_aa: CASSYSATANGELFF
cdr3_nt: TGTGCCAGCAGTTACTCTGCGACAGCTAACGGGGAGCTGTTTTTT

clone_size: .
d_call: .
v_call: TRBV7-6
j_call: TRBJ2-7
cdr3_aa: CASSSGAGAGYEQYF
cdr3_nt: TGTGCCAGCAGCTCCGGAGCGGGCGCCGGGTACGAGCAGTACTTC

clone_size: once
d_call: .
v_call: TRBV27
j_call: TRBJ2-1
cdr3_aa: CASSTLPAWVHNEQFF
cdr3_nt: TGTGCCAGCAGTACTCTACCGGCATGGGTCCACAATGAGCAGTTCTTC

clone_size: once
d_call: TRBD1
v_call: TRBV5-1
j_call: TRBJ2-7
cdr3_aa: CASSLGTGLNEQYF
cdr3_nt: TGCGCCAGCAGTCTCGGGACAGGGTTAAACGAGCAGTACTTC

clone_size: .
d_call: .
v_call: TRBV9
j_call: TRBJ1-2
cdr3_aa: CASSYTSGRALYGYTF
cdr3_nt: TGTGCCAGCAGCTACACCTCGGGGCGTGCCCTCTATGGCTACACCTTC

clone_size: few
d_call: .
v_call: TRBV29-1
j_call: TRBJ2-6
cdr3_aa: CSVETRPVGPFSGANVLTF
cdr3_nt: TGCAGCGTTGAAACTCGACCGGTTGGCCCCTTCTCTGGGGCCAACGTCCTGACTTTC

clone_size: .
d_call: TRBD1
v_call: TRBV5-1
j_call: TRBJ2-5
cdr3_aa: CASRYRGGGQETQYF
cdr3_nt: TGCGCCAGCAGATACAGGGGTGGGGGCCAAGAGACCCAGTACTTC

clone_size: .
d_call: TRBD1
v_call: TRBV29-1
j_call: TRBJ2-1
cdr3_aa: CSVRTGGYNEQFF
cdr3_nt: TGCAGCGTCCGGACAGGGGGCTACAATGAGCAGTTCTTC

clone_size: .
d_call: .
v_call: TRBV29-1
j_call: TRBJ2-7
cdr3_aa: CSVGWGEAYEQYF
cdr3_nt: TGCAGCGTCGGCTGGGGAGAGGCCTACGAGCAGTACTTC

clone_size: .
d_call: .
v_call: TRBV7-9
j_call: TRBJ2-3
cdr3_aa: CASSMGTDTQYF
cdr3_nt: TGTGCCAGCAGCATGGGCACAGATACGCAGTATTTT

clone_size: .
d_call: .
v_call: TRBV4-3
j_call: TRBJ2-1
cdr3_aa: CASSQGYNEQFF
cdr3_nt: TGCGCCAGCAGCCAGGGGTACAATGAGCAGTTCTTC

clone_size: .
d_call: .
v_call: TRBV21-1
j_call: TRBJ2-5
cdr3_aa: CASSKAGGQVRETQYF
cdr3_nt: TGTGCCAGCAGCAAAGCTGGGGGGCAAGTCAGGGAGACCCAGTACTTC

clone_size: few
d_call: TRBD1
v_call: TRBV6-6
j_call: TRBJ1-4
cdr3_aa: CASSRTGREKLFF
cdr3_nt: TGTGCCAGCAGTCGGACAGGGCGGGAAAAACTGTTTTTT

clone_size: .
d_call: .
v_call: TRBV30
j_call: TRBJ2-4
cdr3_aa: CAWSVVEGLDIQYF
cdr3_nt: TGTGCCTGGAGTGTAGTGGAGGGCTTGGACATTCAGTACTTC

clone_size: .
d_call: .
v_call: TRBV4-1
j_call: TRBJ2-5
cdr3_aa: CASSQDRGPIETQYF
cdr3_nt: TGCGCCAGCAGCCAAGACCGTGGGCCAATTGAGACCCAGTACTTC

clone_size: few
d_call: .
v_call: TRBV2
j_call: TRBJ2-3
cdr3_aa: CASRADSLTDTQYF
cdr3_nt: TGTGCCAGCAGAGCTGACAGCCTCACAGATACGCAGTATTTT

clone_size: medium-sized
d_call: .
v_call: TRBV19
j_call: TRBJ2-1
cdr3_aa: CASSIKGGLYNEQFF
cdr3_nt: TGTGCCAGTAGTATAAAGGGAGGCCTCTACAATGAGCAGTTCTTC

clone_size: few
d_call: .
v_call: TRBV7-8
j_call: TRBJ1-1
cdr3_aa: CASTTSLPDMNTEAFF
cdr3_nt: TGTGCCAGCACCACTTCGCTCCCCGATATGAACACTGAAGCTTTCTTT

clone_size: once
d_call: TRBD1
v_call: TRBV4-2
j_call: TRBJ1-1
cdr3_aa: CASSQDGETGRNTEAFF
cdr3_nt: TGTGCCAGCAGCCAAGATGGGGAGACAGGGCGGAACACTGAAGCTTTCTTT

clone_size: few
d_call: .
v_call: TRBV2
j_call: TRBJ2-7
cdr3_aa: CASSSGVYEQYF
cdr3_nt: TGTGCCAGCAGCTCAGGGGTTTACGAGCAGTACTTC

clone_size: .
d_call: .
v_call: TRBV4-1
j_call: TRBJ1-1
cdr3_aa: CASGYRVGAEAFF
cdr3_nt: TGCGCCAGTGGATACAGGGTGGGCGCTGAAGCTTTCTTT

clone_size: .
d_call: .
v_call: TRBV6-5
j_call: TRBJ1-2
cdr3_aa: CASSYGAGRSGYTF
cdr3_nt: TGTGCCAGCAGTTACGGGGCAGGTCGGTCTGGCTACACCTTC

clone_size: .
d_call: .
v_call: TRBV4-1
j_call: TRBJ1-1
cdr3_aa: CASSQLGGGVAAFF
cdr3_nt: TGCGCCAGCAGCCAACTTGGTGGTGGTGTAGCTGCTTTCTTT

clone_size: few
d_call: .
v_call: TRBV27
j_call: TRBJ1-6
cdr3_aa: CASTLRGPIYNSPLHF
cdr3_nt: TGTGCCAGCACCCTACGGGGGCCAATCTATAATTCACCCCTCCACTTT

clone_size: .
d_call: .
v_call: TRBV7-2
j_call: TRBJ1-1
cdr3_aa: CASSLVSLPNTEAFF
cdr3_nt: TGTGCCAGCAGCTTAGTTAGCTTACCGAACACTGAAGCTTTCTTT

clone_size: .
d_call: TRBD1
v_call: TRBV7-7
j_call: TRBJ2-7
cdr3_aa: CASSVQGAYEQYF
cdr3_nt: TGTGCCAGCAGCGTCCAGGGGGCCTACGAGCAGTACTTC

clone_size: .
d_call: .
v_call: TRBV25-1
j_call: TRBJ2-6
cdr3_aa: CASSGTAGANVLTF
cdr3_nt: TGTGCCAGCAGTGGGACAGCTGGGGCCAACGTCCTGACTTTC

clone_size: .
d_call: .
v_call: TRBV5-1
j_call: TRBJ1-1
cdr3_aa: CASSLPGGLFTEAFF
cdr3_nt: TGCGCCAGCAGCTTGCCGGGGGGGCTGTTCACTGAAGCTTTCTTT

clone_size: .
d_call: .
v_call: TRBV7-9
j_call: TRBJ2-6
cdr3_aa: CASSLGPTSGANVLTF
cdr3_nt: TGTGCCAGCAGCTTGGGGCCTACCTCTGGGGCCAACGTCCTGACTTTC

clone_size: .
d_call: .
v_call: TRBV4-1
j_call: TRBJ2-6
cdr3_aa: CASSQGGSGANVLTF
cdr3_nt: TGCGCCAGCAGCCAAGGCGGATCTGGGGCCAACGTCCTGACTTTC

clone_size: few
d_call: .
v_call: TRBV9
j_call: TRBJ2-3
cdr3_aa: CASSVEASPDTQYF
cdr3_nt: TGTGCCAGCAGCGTAGAGGCTAGCCCAGATACGCAGTATTTT

clone_size: .
d_call: .
v_call: TRBV9
j_call: TRBJ1-5
cdr3_aa: CASSVVPGQPQHF
cdr3_nt: TGTGCCAGCAGCGTAGTACCCGGCCAGCCCCAGCATTTT

clone_size: .
d_call: TRBD1
v_call: TRBV7-2
j_call: TRBJ2-4
cdr3_aa: CASSHGQGAKNIQYF
cdr3_nt: TGTGCCAGCAGTCATGGACAGGGGGCCAAAAACATTCAGTACTTC

clone_size: once
d_call: .
v_call: TRBV30
j_call: TRBJ2-7
cdr3_aa: CAWSPGTGGDEQYF
cdr3_nt: TGTGCCTGGAGTCCGGGGACGGGTGGAGACGAGCAGTACTTC